This TCR beta chain stems from a study of Ad26.COV2.S vaccination and SARS-CoV-2 variants. The sample's treatment: 15 to 20 received Ad26.COV2.S at low or high dose, single or two shots; 5 received placebo; per-sample allocation not given. The study sampled participants on day 63 after the first vaccine or placebo injection. It was an adult aged 18-55 years in Boston who was the donor. Study-wide results and caveats: In vaccinated individuals, spike-specific CD8+ and CD4+ T cell responses reportedly displayed substantial breadth. Whether participants received vaccine or placebo, their non-spike TCR breadth was similar.

The method was immunoSEQ multiplex PCR; TCRdb's version includes in-frame clones alone and lacks a portion of them. The sample carries about 280,000 clones, around 87% recorded once. This clone was recorded once. Its antigen is unidentified. The V gene end was trimmed by 6 bases and the J gene end by 6 bases; junction bases not matched to a gene: 2. The CDR3 is made up of 12 amino acids. Germline-derived CDR1 and CDR2 are MNHNY and SVGAGI (reference sequence). The receptor comes from a person between 18 and 59 years old who received the Ad26.COV2.S COVID-19 vaccine or a placebo. The sample was peripheral blood, taken in a trial of Ad26.COV2.S vaccine versus placebo. The V and J genes are TRBV6-6 and TRBJ2-7; 10 nucleotides align to TRBD2. The CDR3, as DNA: TGTGCCAGCAGCCCTAGCGGGGGCGAGCAGTACTTC. It translates to CASSPSGGEQYF.